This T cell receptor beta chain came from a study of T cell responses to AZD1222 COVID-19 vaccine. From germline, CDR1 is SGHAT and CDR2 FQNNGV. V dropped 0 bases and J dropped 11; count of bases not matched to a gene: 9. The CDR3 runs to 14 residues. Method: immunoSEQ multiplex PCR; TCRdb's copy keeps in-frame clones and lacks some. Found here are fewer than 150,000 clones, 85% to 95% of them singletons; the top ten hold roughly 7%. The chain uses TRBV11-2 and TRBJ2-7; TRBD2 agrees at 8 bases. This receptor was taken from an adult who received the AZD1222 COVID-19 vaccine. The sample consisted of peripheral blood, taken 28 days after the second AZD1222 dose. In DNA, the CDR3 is TGTGCCAGCAGCTTAGATCCCCAATTGGGACTAGAGTACTTC. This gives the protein CASSLDPQLGLEYF.